This passage covers 27 T cell receptor beta chains from one sample sequenced in a study of T cell repertoires in cytomegalovirus infection (dated by TCRdb to between 2018 and 2021). For sequencing, an Illumina HiSeq 1500 was employed. TCRdb reprocessed the public reads (quality trimming at Q25 with fastp, clone calling with MiXCR) and kept in-frame beta chains. Each CDR3 protein gets just one entry, which takes the most common genes and DNA from the rows behind it. Across this sample there are about 220,000 distinct CDR3 sequences, with around 40% seen only once. In total, the top ten clones hold around 60% of the sample. Their specific antigens are unknown. In light of the paper, this sample's treatment or condition label describes: in vitro stimulation with specific CMV peptide epitopes to enrich CMV-specific T cells. The sample consisted of CD8+ T cells from cultured PBMCs, taken from culture after CMV antigen stimulation. The receptor source for this set is a human donor in good health (CMV status not recorded). Some clones in this sample may be carry-over from other donors' samples.

Only a few counts were recorded for this clonotype. The V and J genes are TRBV2 and TRBJ2-2, with 10 bases aligning to TRBD2. CDR1 and CDR2 from the germline V gene are SNHLY and FYNNEI. Trimming at V came to 10 bases and at J to 2 bases, leaving 7 bases not matched to a gene. The CDR3 is made up of 15 amino acids. Written as DNA, the CDR3 is TGTGCCACATTAGCGGGAGGCCCTAACACCGGGGAGCTGTTTTTT. Translated: CATLAGGPNTGELFF.

This chain links TRBV5-5 with TRBJ2-7; a weak D match, TRBD1 (6 bases). CDR3 length equals 16 residues. V was trimmed by 3 bases and J by 5 bases, leaving 21 bases between them. Germline V CDR1 and CDR2: SGHKS, YYEKEE (reference sequence). CDR3 sequence: CASSSIRDTRKDEQYF. The CDR3 region has the DNA TGTGCCAGCAGCTCGATCCGGGACACCAGAAAGGACGAGCAGTACTTC.

This clonotype turned up a few times. The chain has TRBV7-6 and TRBJ2-7, with D possibly TRBD2 on 5 matching bases. Germline V CDR1 and CDR2: SGHVS, FNYEAQ. Trimming cost V 0 bases and J 3 bases, with 12 bases left between them. The CDR3 has 15 residues. The CDR3 spells CASSLARGRRYEQYF. The CDR3 nucleotides read TGTGCCAGCAGCTTAGCGCGTGGGAGACGCTACGAGCAGTACTTC.

This clonotype was picked up a small number of times. V usage is TRBV7-2 and J usage is TRBJ2-5, with D tentatively TRBD1 or TRBD2 (5 bases each). V was trimmed by 1 base and J by 4 bases, leaving 13 bases between them. CDR1 is SGHTA, CDR2 FQGNSA, per germline. The CDR3 contains 15 residues. In DNA form, the CDR3 reads TGTGCCAGCAGCTTAGGGGCCCGTGGGGGAGAGACCCAGTACTTC. The encoded protein is CASSLGARGGETQYF.

In its sample, this clonotype was seen a few times. The chain employs TRBV2 and TRBJ2-7, with 8 bases that match TRBD2. Per the germline V gene, CDR1 is SNHLY and CDR2 is FYNNEI. The CDR3 covers 16 residues. V trimming: 7 bases; J trimming: 0 bases; junction bases outside the gene matches: 11. CDR3 coding DNA: TGTGCCAGCATACCGGCTAGCGGGTCAAACTCCTACGAGCAGTACTTC. Its translation is CASIPASGSNSYEQYF.

This clonotype was observed a few times. The chain couples TRBV28 to TRBJ2-7; the match to TRBD1 covers 7 bases. Germline CDR1 is MDHEN and CDR2 is SYDVKM. The CDR3 consists of 15 residues. V trimming: 5 bases; J trimming: 7 bases; junction bases outside the gene matches: 14. CDR3 protein: CASSNDRDRSWEQYF. CDR3 nucleotide sequence: TGTGCCAGCAGTAACGACAGGGATAGGTCGTGGGAGCAGTACTTC.

The V gene is TRBV7-9, the J gene TRBJ1-1; D perhaps matches TRBD1 (6 bases). This CDR3 is 13 amino acids long. Between the trimmed V and J ends, which lost 7 bases and 5 bases, there was a span of 14 bases. Germline CDR1 and CDR2: SEHNR and FQNEAQ (reference sequence). The DNA of the CDR3 is TGTGCCAGCATTAAAGGGGGATGGACTGAAGCTTTCTTT. Translated, it gives CASIKGGWTEAFF.

The gene calls are TRBV4-1 and TRBJ2-3; 10 bases are a match to TRBD2. V was clipped by 0 bases and J by 3 bases; unmatched bases: 6. This CDR3 is 17 amino acids long. The germline CDR1 and CDR2 sequences are MGHRA and YSYEKL. The CDR3 reads CASSQDSLAGETDTQYF. CDR3 sequence (DNA): TGCGCCAGCAGCCAAGATTCGCTAGCGGGAGAAACAGATACGCAGTATTTT.

This chain joins TRBV28 and TRBJ2-3; D is uncertain. Between the trimmed V and J ends, which lost 6 bases and 6 bases, there was a span of 28 bases. The CDR3 has 18 amino acids. Looked up from germline, CDR1 is MDHEN and CDR2 is SYDVKM. The CDR3 bases are TGTGCCAGCAGCCCCCAGATTCTAACCGACCAGGATAGGGATACGCAGTATTTT. The encoded protein is CASSPQILTDQDRDTQYF.

The chain carries TRBV12-3 or TRBV12-4 and TRBJ2-3; no definite D call. The CDR3 length is 15 residues. Trimming removed 3 bases at V and 4 bases at J, with 14 bases between. The CDR3 reads CASSFVALGADTQYF. CDR3 nucleotide sequence: TGTGCCAGCAGTTTCGTGGCTCTTGGGGCAGATACGCAGTATTTT.

CDR3 amino acids: CSARPVPIGSQPDTQYF. The CDR3 nucleotides read TGCAGTGCCAGGCCCGTTCCCATAGGCAGTCAGCCAGATACGCAGTATTTT. The genes are TRBV20-1 and TRBJ2-3; D unresolved. The germline V gene encodes CDR1 DFQATT and CDR2 SNEGSKA (reference sequence). V lost 6 bases, J lost 4 bases, and 26 bases lay in between. The CDR3 has 17 amino acids.

In this sample, this clonotype turned up a few times. The chain joins TRBV6-6 to TRBJ2-7; 8 positions agree with TRBD1. With 0 bases clipped from V and 2 bases from J, the junction kept 3 bases outside the gene matches. Germline assignment: CDR1 MNHNY and CDR2 SVGAGI (reference sequence). The CDR3 is 15 amino acids. The CDR3 sequence is CASSYSGQVTYEQYF. The CDR3 DNA reads as TGTGCCAGCAGTTACTCGGGACAGGTTACCTACGAGCAGTACTTC.

The genes are TRBV6-1 and TRBJ2-1; 10 bases fit TRBD2. The CDR3 extends over 15 amino acids. Trimming removed 6 bases from V and 2 bases from J; junction bases left unmatched: 4. Germline V gene data show CDR1 as MNHNS and CDR2 as SASEGT. The DNA for the CDR3 is TGTGCCAGCAGACAACTAGCGGGAACCTACAATGAGCAGTTCTTC. It codes for CASRQLAGTYNEQFF.

This clonotype turned up a few times. The chain is built from TRBV15 and TRBJ1-2; 8 bases match TRBD1. Unmatched junction bases numbered 7, after V lost 3 bases and J lost 4 bases. CDR1 LNHNV and CDR2 YYDKDF come from the germline V gene (reference sequence). The CDR3 covers 15 residues. The CDR3 protein is CATSSSGQGIYGYTF. The CDR3 DNA reads as TGTGCCACCAGCAGCTCCGGACAGGGTATCTATGGCTACACCTTC.

The chain uses TRBV2 and TRBJ1-4; D is unresolved. V was trimmed by 4 bases and J by 4 bases, leaving 7 bases between them. The CDR3 totals 13 residues. Germline values: CDR1 SNHLY, CDR2 FYNNEI. The CDR3 protein is CASSVSSNEKLFF. The CDR3 DNA reads as TGTGCCAGCAGTGTGTCCAGTAATGAAAAACTGTTTTTT.

The chain has TRBV11-2 and TRBJ2-7, with D perhaps matching TRBD1 (5 bases). The CDR3 totals 13 residues. The V end was cut by 2 bases, the J end by 6 bases, with 11 bases between. Germline V lookup: CDR1 SGHAT, CDR2 FQNNGV. The CDR3 loop reads CASSLKSGFEQYF. The CDR3 DNA is TGTGCCAGCAGCTTAAAGTCAGGGTTCGAGCAGTACTTC.

Worth noting for this clonotype: An end of the junction differs from the germline gene, which may be a read error. The chain has TRBV7-6 and TRBJ2-1; possibly TRBD1 or TRBD2 for D (5 bases each). The CDR3 sequence is 15 residues long. CDR1 SGHVS and CDR2 FNYEAQ come from the germline V gene. The DNA of the CDR3 is TGTGCCAGCAGCTTATTAGGGGAGTCAGTAAATGATCAGTTCTTC. It yields the protein CASSLLGESVNDQFF. The full variable domain, with the rest looked up from reference TRBV7-6 and TRBJ2-1, is GAGVSQSPRYKVTKRGQDVALRCDPISGHVSLYWYRQALGQGPEFLTYFNYEAQQDKSGLPNDRFSAERPEGSISTLTIQRTEQRDSAMYRCASSLLGESVNDQFFGPGTRLTVL.

This clonotype has a handful of counts. One end of the junction is discordant with germline, which a read error may explain. The V gene is TRBV4-1, the J gene TRBJ2-1; D might be TRBD2 (5 bases). The CDR3 is 13 residues long. CDR1 MGHRA and CDR2 YSYEKL come from the germline V gene. Here the CDR3 DNA reads TGTGCCAGCAGCCAGCTACTAGTTCCTGAGCAGTTCTTC. Its translation is CASSQLLVPEQFF.

The V gene is TRBV29-1, the J gene TRBJ2-3, with 9 bases matching TRBD2. V lost 4 bases to trimming and J lost 1 base; unmatched junction nucleotides: 9. The CDR3 is made up of 16 amino acids. Germline CDR1 and CDR2: SQVTM and ANQGSEA. The CDR3 sequence is CSVVSSGRHRTDTQYF. CDR3 DNA: TGCAGCGTTGTCAGTAGCGGGAGACATCGCACAGATACGCAGTATTTT.

The chain carries TRBV27 and TRBJ2-7; TRBD1 aligns across 10 bases. Germline trimming cut 8 bases from V and 4 bases from J; bases unmatched to any gene: 8. The CDR3 runs to 14 residues. Germline V lookup: CDR1 MNHEY, CDR2 SMNVEV (reference sequence). CDR3 sequence reads: CASGLRGQGYEQYF. For the CDR3, the DNA is TGTGCCAGCGGCCTCCGGGGACAGGGGTACGAGCAGTACTTC.

This clonotype was observed a single time. This chain links TRBV27 with TRBJ2-7, with D perhaps given as TRBD1 or TRBD2 (6 bases each). The V end lost 2 bases, the J end lost 0 bases, and 11 bases lay between the germline ends. The CDR3 length is 15 residues. CDR1 and CDR2 (germline): MNHEY, SMNVEV (reference sequence). CDR3 loop: CASSLRGAFSYEQYF. The CDR3 DNA follows: TGTGCCAGCAGTTTAAGGGGGGCGTTCTCCTACGAGCAGTACTTC.

This chain uses TRBV24-1 with TRBJ2-2; 12 bases fit TRBD2. The germline V gene has CDR1 KGHDR and CDR2 SFDVKD. V lost 4 bases and J lost 3; bases outside the gene matches: 5. The length of the CDR3 is 17 residues. The CDR3 region is CATSDSWTSGDTGELFF. The CDR3 region has the DNA TGTGCCACCAGTGACTCCTGGACTAGCGGGGACACCGGGGAGCTGTTTTTT.

This clonotype came up many times. The J gene is TRBJ2-7, the V gene TRBV7-8; D is tentatively TRBD1 or TRBD2 (5 bases each). V gave up 1 base and J gave up 7 bases, with 17 bases separating them. From germline, CDR1 is SGHVS and CDR2 FQNEAQ. This CDR3 is 15 amino acids long. Here the CDR3 reads CASSLEGIATGEQYF. The CDR3 coding sequence is TGTGCCAGCAGCTTAGAGGGGATAGCTACGGGGGAGCAGTACTTC. Full variable domain (rest looked up from reference TRBV7-8 and TRBJ2-7): GAGVSQSPRYKVAKRGQDVALRCDPISGHVSLFWYQQALGQGPEFLTYFQNEAQLDKSGLPSDRFFAERPEGSVSTLKIQRTQQEDSAVYLCASSLEGIATGEQYFGPGTRLTVT.

The genes are TRBV28 and TRBJ2-3; D might be TRBD1 or TRBD2, each matching 5 bases. CDR3 length: 17 residues. Germline V gene sequence: CDR1 MDHEN, CDR2 SYDVKM. Deletions cut 4 bases from V and 1 base from J, with 18 bases between. The CDR3 reads CASSSSRGKGGTDTQYF. The CDR3 DNA follows: TGTGCCAGCAGTTCCTCCCGAGGGAAAGGGGGCACAGATACGCAGTATTTT.

The J gene is TRBJ2-2, the V gene TRBV7-6; 14 bases fit TRBD2. J gave up 1 base and V 8 bases, and 9 bases lay outside the gene matches. Looked up from germline, CDR1 is SGHVS and CDR2 is FNYEAQ. The CDR3 covers 18 residues. The CDR3 reads CASASGLAGAENTGELFF. The CDR3, as DNA: TGTGCCAGCGCCTCGGGACTAGCGGGGGCCGAGAACACCGGGGAGCTGTTTTTT.

This clonotype appeared a few times. The rearrangement uses TRBV2 and TRBJ2-3; 8 nucleotides line up with TRBD2. The V and J ends lost 10 bases and 5 bases, in that order; junction bases with no gene match: 8. The CDR3 runs 13 residues. From germline, CDR1 is SNHLY and CDR2 FYNNEI. This CDR3 reads CAILGLVGDTQYF. The CDR3 nucleotides are TGTGCCATCCTGGGACTAGTGGGAGATACGCAGTATTTT. The full variable domain, with the rest looked up from reference TRBV2 and TRBJ2-3, is EPEVTQTPSHQVTQMGQEVILRCVPISNHLYFYWYRQILGQKVEFLVSFYNNEISEKSEIFDDQFSVERPDGSNFTLKIRSTKLEDSAMYFCAILGLVGDTQYFGPGTRLTVL.

V gene TRBV15 combines with J gene TRBJ2-6, with D perhaps matching TRBD1 (5 bases). Germline V gene lookup returns CDR1 LNHNV and CDR2 YYDKDF (reference sequence). This CDR3 region has 14 residues. The V end lost 11 bases, the J end lost 2 bases, and 13 bases lay between the germline ends. The CDR3 DNA reads as TGTGCCGTTTCAGGGCGCCCTGGGGCCAACGTCCTGACTTTC. It yields the protein CAVSGRPGANVLTF.